This TCR beta chain was sequenced for a study of blood T cell repertoires in COVID-19. Study-wide context: There were acute and convalescent COVID-19 samples, and they came from the United States, Italy and Spain. In each case, the material was cDNA or gDNA derived from T cells, B-cell-depleted T cells, or PBMCs.

Study processing details: Amplification with reference gene primers provided the estimates of nucleated cell counts. The data were produced by immunoSEQ multiplex PCR, yet TCRdb's version contains in-frame clones alone and is incomplete. V, J and clone size reflect that table, while D and trimming were determined from the DNA. This table has 300,000 or so clones, about 87% appearing once. CDR1 is SGDLS and CDR2 is YYNGEE in the germline V gene. The CDR3 has 15 residues. The V end lost 0 bases, the J end lost 4 bases, and 11 bases lay between the germline ends. The chain couples TRBV9 to TRBJ1-3, with D uncertain. Sequencing was done on a sample of peripheral blood. This receptor was obtained from a woman aged 45-59 years who had recovered from COVID-19. Here the CDR3 reads CASSVGSVRGNTIYF. The CDR3 DNA reads as TGTGCCAGCAGCGTAGGGTCGGTGAGAGGAAACACCATATATTTT. Together with reference TRBV9 and TRBJ1-3, the CDR3 gives the full variable domain: DSGVTQTPKHLITATGQRVTLRCSPRSGDLSVYWYQQSLDQGLQFLIQYYNGEERAKGNILERFSAQQFPDLHSELNLSSLELGDSALYFCASSVGSVRGNTIYFGEGSWLTVV.